This T cell receptor (beta chain) derives from a study of blood T cell repertoires in COVID-19. Study background: Acute and convalescent COVID-19 specimens originated in the United States, Italy and Spain. The analysed material was cDNA or gDNA that came from T cells, B-cell-depleted T cells, or PBMCs.

Under the authors' procedure: Using reference gene primer amplification, nucleated cell counts were estimated. Profiling relied on immunoSEQ multiplex PCR, and the TCRdb table lists in-frame clones only, not all of them. That table gives V, J and clone size, and the DNA gave D and trimming. The profile covers 95,000 to 150,000 clones, with 80% to 90% appearing a single time and approximately 4.3% taken by the ten largest. The V gene lost 3 bases and the J gene lost 7 bases, with 10 bases spanning the gap. Germline V CDR1 and CDR2: SNHLY, FYNNEI. The CDR3 has 13 amino acids. This receptor was obtained from a man between 40 and 49 years old with acute or convalescent COVID-19. The chain couples TRBV2 to TRBJ1-5, with D perhaps matching TRBD1 (5 bases). Sequencing was done on a sample of peripheral blood. The CDR3 spells CASSDREEQPQHF. The CDR3 nucleotides are TGTGCCAGCAGTGACAGGGAGGAGCAGCCCCAGCATTTT.